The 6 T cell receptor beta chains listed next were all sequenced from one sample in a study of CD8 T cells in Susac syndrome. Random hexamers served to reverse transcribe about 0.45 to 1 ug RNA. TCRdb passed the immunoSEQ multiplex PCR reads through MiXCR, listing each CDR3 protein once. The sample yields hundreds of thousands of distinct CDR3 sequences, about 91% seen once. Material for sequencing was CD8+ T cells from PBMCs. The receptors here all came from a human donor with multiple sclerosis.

As DNA, the CDR3 is TGTGCCACCGGGCAGCCCCTCGTGGAGACCCAGTACTTC. This gives the protein CATGQPLVETQYF. J is TRBJ2-5 and V is TRBV30, with unresolved D. With 8 bases removed from V and 5 bases from J, the gap between germline ends came to 18 bases. This CDR3 has 13 residues. Germline-derived CDR1 and CDR2 are GTSNPN and SVGIG (reference sequence).

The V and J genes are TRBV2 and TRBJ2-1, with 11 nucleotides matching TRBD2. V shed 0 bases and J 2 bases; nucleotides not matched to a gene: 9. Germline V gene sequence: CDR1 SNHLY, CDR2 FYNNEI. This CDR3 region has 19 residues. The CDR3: CASSEALSGGAWTYNEQFF. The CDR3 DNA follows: TGTGCCAGCAGTGAAGCGCTTAGCGGGGGGGCATGGACCTACAATGAGCAGTTCTTC.

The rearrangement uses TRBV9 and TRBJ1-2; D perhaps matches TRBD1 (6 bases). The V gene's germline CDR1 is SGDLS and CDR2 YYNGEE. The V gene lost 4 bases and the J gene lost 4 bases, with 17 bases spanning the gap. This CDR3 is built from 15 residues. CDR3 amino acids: CASSPDGGTGYGYTF. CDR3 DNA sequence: TGTGCCAGCAGCCCAGATGGGGGCACAGGCTATGGCTACACCTTC.

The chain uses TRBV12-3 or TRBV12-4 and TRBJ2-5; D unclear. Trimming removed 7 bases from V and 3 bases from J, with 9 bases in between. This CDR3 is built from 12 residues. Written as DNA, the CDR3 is TGTGCCAGCACGGAAGGAAAAGAGACCCAGTACTTC. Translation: CASTEGKETQYF.

The CDR3 DNA follows: TGTGCCACCAGCCAGGGGTCGCTGATGTTTGTAGAGACCCAGTACTTC. Translating it yields CATSQGSLMFVETQYF. The chain employs TRBV24-1 and TRBJ2-5, with D perhaps matching TRBD1 (6 bases). This CDR3 is built from 16 residues. V gave up 7 bases and J gave up 4 bases, with 21 bases separating them. Germline V CDR1 and CDR2: KGHDR, SFDVKD.

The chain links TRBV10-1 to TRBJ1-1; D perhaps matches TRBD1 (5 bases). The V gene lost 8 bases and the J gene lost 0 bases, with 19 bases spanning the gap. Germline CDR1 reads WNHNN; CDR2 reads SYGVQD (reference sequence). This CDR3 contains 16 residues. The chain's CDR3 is CASQGLTVKMNTEAFF. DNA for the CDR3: TGCGCCAGCCAGGGTTTGACGGTAAAAATGAACACTGAAGCTTTCTTT.